This record concerns one TCR beta chain sequence. The antigen remains undetermined. Together with a sample-barcoded 5' primer, a J-beta primer mix was included in a second PCR lasting 7 to 11 cycles. No fewer than 2.5 million CDR3-containing paired-end reads came from each sample. MiXCR, run by TCRdb on the 5' RACE reads, gives a single entry per CDR3 protein. The top ten hold about 11% of the sample, which has roughly 1,500,000 distinct CDR3 sequences, 34% seen once. This sample was included in a study of blood T cells in healthy people across ages. General study findings and limits: It was held that diversity estimates obtained from one million T cells represented underestimates. When set beside aged donors, long-lived donors presented more naive CD4+ cells and higher diversity.

Donors each provided around 10 milliliters of peripheral blood. The CDR3 is 15 residues long. V shed 7 bases and J shed 4 bases, with 18 bases lying between them. Germline CDR1 reads SEHNR; CDR2 reads FQNEAQ (reference sequence). This clonotype was obtained from a woman between 25 and 40 years old in good health. Sequenced input: blood. V and J are TRBV7-9 and TRBJ2-3; D may correspond to TRBD1 or TRBD2 (5 bases each). The CDR3 loop is CASILGAGSADTQYF. DNA of the CDR3: TGTGCCAGCATCCTCGGGGCCGGGTCCGCAGATACGCAGTATTTT.